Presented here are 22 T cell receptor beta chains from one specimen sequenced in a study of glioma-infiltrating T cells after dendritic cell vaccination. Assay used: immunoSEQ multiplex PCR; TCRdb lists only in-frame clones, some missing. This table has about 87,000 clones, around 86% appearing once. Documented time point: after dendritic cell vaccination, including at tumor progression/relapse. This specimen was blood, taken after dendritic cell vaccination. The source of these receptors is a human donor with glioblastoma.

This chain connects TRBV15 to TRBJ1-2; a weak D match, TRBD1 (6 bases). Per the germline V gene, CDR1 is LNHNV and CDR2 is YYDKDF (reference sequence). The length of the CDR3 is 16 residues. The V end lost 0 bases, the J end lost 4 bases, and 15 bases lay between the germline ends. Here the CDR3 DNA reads TGTGCCACCAGCAGAGATGTACAGGGCGCCTCCTATGGCTACACCTTC. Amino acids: CATSRDVQGASYGYTF.

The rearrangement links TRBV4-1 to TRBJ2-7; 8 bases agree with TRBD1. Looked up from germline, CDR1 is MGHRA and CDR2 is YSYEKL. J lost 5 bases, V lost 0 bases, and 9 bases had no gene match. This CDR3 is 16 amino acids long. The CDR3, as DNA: TGCGCCAGCAGCCAAGACCGGACAGGGAATACCAACGAGCAGTACTTC. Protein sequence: CASSQDRTGNTNEQYF.

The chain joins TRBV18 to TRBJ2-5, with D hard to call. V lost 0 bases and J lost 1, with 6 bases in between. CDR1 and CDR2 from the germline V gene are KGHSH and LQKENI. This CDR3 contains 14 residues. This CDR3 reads CASSPPPFQETQYF. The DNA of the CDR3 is TGTGCCAGCTCACCACCTCCTTTCCAAGAGACCCAGTACTTC. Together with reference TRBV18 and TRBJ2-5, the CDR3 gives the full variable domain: NAGVMQNPRHLVRRRGQEARLRCSPMKGHSHVYWYRQLPEEGLKFMVYLQKENIIDESGMPKERFSAEFPKEGPSILRIQQVVRGDSAAYFCASSPPPFQETQYFGPGTRLLVL.

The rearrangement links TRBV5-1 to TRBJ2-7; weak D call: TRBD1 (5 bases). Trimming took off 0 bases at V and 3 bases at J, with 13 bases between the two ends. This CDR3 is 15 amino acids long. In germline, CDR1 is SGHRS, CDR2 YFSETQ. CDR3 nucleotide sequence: TGCGCCAGCAGCTTGGAAGCAGGGTATCTCTACGAGCAGTACTTC. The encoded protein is CASSLEAGYLYEQYF.

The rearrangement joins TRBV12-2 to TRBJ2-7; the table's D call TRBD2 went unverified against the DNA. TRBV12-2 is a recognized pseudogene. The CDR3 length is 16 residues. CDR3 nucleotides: TGTGCAAGTCGCTTAGGGCGGGACCTTCCTTACTACGAGCAGTACTTC. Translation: CASRLGRDLPYYEQYF.

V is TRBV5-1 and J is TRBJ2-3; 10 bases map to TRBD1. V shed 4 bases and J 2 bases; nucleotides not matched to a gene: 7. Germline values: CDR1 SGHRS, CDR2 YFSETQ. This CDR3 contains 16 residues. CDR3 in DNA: TGCGCCAGCAGCCCTGGGACAGGGGCCCCCACAGATACGCAGTATTTT. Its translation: CASSPGTGAPTDTQYF. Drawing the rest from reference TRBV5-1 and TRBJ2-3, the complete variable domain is KAGVTQTPRYLIKTRGQQVTLSCSPISGHRSVSWYQQTPGQGLQFLFEYFSETQRNKGNFPGRFSGRQFSNSRSEMNVSTLELGDSALYLCASSPGTGAPTDTQYFGPGTRLTVL.

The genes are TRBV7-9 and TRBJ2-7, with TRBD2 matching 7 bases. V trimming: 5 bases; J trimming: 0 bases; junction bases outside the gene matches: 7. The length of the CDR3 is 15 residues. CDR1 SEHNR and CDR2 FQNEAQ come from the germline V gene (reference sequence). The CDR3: CASSRGDGSSYEQYF. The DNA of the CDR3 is TGTGCCAGCAGCCGGGGGGACGGATCCTCCTACGAGCAGTACTTC.

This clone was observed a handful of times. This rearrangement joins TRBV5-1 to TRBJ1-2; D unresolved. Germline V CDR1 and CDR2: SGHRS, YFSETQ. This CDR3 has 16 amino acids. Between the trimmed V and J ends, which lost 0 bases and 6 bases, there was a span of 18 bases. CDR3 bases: TGCGCCAGCAGCTTGGCCAGAGGGCCAATCCGAAATGGCTACACCTTC. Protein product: CASSLARGPIRNGYTF.

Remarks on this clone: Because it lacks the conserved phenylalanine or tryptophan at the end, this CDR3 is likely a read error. CDR3 in amino acids: CASSPGGSNTEAFL. In DNA, the CDR3 is TGCGCCAGCAGCCCGGGGGGCAGTAATACTGAAGCTTTCCTT. V is TRBV5-1 and J is TRBJ1-1; tentative D call: TRBD1 (6 bases). The CDR3 extends over 14 amino acids. CDR1 and CDR2 from the germline V gene are SGHRS and YFSETQ. The V end lost 4 bases, the J end lost 5 bases, and 15 bases lay between the germline ends.

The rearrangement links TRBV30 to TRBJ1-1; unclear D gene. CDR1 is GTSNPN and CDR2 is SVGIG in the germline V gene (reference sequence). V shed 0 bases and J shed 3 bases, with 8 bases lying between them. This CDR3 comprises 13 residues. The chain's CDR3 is CAWSVSGYTEAFF. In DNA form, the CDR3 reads TGTGCCTGGAGTGTATCCGGGTACACTGAAGCTTTCTTT.

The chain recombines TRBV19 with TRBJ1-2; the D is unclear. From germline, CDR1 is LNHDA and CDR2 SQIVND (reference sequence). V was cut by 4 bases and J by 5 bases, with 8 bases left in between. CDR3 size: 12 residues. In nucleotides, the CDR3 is TGTGCCAGTAGTAAACGGGAGTATGGCTACACCTTC. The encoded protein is CASSKREYGYTF.

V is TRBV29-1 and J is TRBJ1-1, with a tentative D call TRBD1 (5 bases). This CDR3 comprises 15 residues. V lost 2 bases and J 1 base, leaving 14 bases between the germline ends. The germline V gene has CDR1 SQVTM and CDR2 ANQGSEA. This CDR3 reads CSVEPYRYSNTEAFF. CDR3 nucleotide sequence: TGCAGCGTTGAACCTTACAGGTACTCGAACACTGAAGCTTTCTTT.

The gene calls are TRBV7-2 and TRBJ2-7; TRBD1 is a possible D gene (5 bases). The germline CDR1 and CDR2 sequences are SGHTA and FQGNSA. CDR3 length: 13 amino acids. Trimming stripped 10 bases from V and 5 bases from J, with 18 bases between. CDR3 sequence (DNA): TGTGCCATCCTGCAGGGTATTACAAACGAGCAGTACTTC. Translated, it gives CAILQGITNEQYF.

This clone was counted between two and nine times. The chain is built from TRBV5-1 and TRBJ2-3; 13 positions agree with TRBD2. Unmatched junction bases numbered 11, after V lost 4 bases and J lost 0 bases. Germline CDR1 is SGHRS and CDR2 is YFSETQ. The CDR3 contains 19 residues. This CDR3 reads CASSITSGGGRISTDTQYF. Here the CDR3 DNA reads TGCGCCAGCAGCATAACTAGCGGGGGGGGCCGTATTAGCACAGATACGCAGTATTTT.

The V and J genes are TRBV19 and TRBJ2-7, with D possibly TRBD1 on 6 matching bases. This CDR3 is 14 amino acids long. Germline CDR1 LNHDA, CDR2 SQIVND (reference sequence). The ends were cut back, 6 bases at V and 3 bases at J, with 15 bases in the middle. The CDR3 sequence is CASSLQGNLYEQYF. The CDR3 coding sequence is TGTGCCAGTAGCCTACAGGGTAACCTCTACGAGCAGTACTTC.

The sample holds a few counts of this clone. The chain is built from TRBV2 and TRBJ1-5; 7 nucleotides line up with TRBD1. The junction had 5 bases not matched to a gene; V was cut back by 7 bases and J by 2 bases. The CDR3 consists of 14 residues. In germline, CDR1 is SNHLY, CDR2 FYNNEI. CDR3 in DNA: TGTGCCAGCAAACCTACAGGGGGCAATCAGCCCCAGCATTTT. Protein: CASKPTGGNQPQHF.

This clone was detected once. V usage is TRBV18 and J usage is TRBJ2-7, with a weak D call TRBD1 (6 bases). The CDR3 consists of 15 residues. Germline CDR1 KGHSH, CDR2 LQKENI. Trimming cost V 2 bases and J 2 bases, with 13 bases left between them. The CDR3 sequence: CASSPTNYRAYEQYF. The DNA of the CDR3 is TGTGCCAGCTCACCAACGAACTACAGGGCCTACGAGCAGTACTTC. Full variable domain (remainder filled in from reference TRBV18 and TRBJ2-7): NAGVMQNPRHLVRRRGQEARLRCSPMKGHSHVYWYRQLPEEGLKFMVYLQKENIIDESGMPKERFSAEFPKEGPSILRIQQVVRGDSAAYFCASSPTNYRAYEQYFGPGTRLTVT.

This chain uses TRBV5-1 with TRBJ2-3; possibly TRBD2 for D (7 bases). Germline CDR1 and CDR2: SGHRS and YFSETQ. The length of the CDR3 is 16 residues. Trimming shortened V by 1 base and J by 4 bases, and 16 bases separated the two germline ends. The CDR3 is CASSLFRGGQSDTQYF. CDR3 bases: TGCGCCAGCAGCTTGTTTCGCGGGGGCCAATCAGATACGCAGTATTTT.

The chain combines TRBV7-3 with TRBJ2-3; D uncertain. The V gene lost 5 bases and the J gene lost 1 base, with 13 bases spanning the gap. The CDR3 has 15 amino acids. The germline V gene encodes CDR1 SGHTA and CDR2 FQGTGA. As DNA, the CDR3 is TGTGCCAGCAGCCTTAACGCAGATGGCACAGATACGCAGTATTTT. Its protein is CASSLNADGTDTQYF. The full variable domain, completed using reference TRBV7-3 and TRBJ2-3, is GAGVSQTPSNKVTEKGKYVELRCDPISGHTALYWYRQSLGQGPEFLIYFQGTGAADDSGLPNDRFFAVRPEGSVSTLKIQRTERGDSAVYLCASSLNADGTDTQYFGPGTRLTVL.

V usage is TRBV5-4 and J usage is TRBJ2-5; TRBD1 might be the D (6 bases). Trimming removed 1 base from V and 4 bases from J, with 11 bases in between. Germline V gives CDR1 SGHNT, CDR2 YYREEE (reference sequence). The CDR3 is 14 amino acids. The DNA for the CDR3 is TGTGCCAGCAGCTTGACAGGGTTAGGAGAGACCCAGTACTTC. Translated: CASSLTGLGETQYF. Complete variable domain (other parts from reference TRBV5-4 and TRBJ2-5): ETGVTQSPTHLIKTRGQQVTLRCSSQSGHNTVSWYQQALGQGPQFIFQYYREEENGRGNFPPRFSGLQFPNYSSELNVNALELDDSALYLCASSLTGLGETQYFGPGTRLLVL.

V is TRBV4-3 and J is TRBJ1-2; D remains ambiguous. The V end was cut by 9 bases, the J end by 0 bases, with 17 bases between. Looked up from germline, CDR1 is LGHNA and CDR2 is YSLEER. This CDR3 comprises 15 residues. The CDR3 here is CASNLGLGTNYGYTF. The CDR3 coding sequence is TGCGCCAGTAATCTAGGATTAGGCACTAACTATGGCTACACCTTC.

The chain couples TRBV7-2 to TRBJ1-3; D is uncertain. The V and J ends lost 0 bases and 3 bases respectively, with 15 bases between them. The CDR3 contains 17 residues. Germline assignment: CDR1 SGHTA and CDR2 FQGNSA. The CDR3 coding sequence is TGTGCCAGCAGCTTAGCGAGGGCAGGCCTTGTTGGAAACACCATATATTTT. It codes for CASSLARAGLVGNTIYF.